This TCR beta chain was identified in a study of cytomegalovirus exposure and HLA in healthy donors. The CDR3 contains 14 residues. This clone was counted only a few times. Amplification used 60 Vbeta primers and 13 Jbeta primers. Libraries were prepared by immunoSEQ multiplex PCR; TCRdb keeps only in-frame clonotypes and omits some of them. The sample contains over 150,000 clones, 65% to 70% of which appear only once. Source material: PBMCs. The receptor was isolated from a woman between 18 and 29 years old in good health and CMV-seropositive. The V call is TRBV21-1, the J call TRBJ1-2; the listed D gene, TRBD1, was not tested against the DNA. TRBV21-1 is a pseudogene locus. This CDR3 reads CASSNPSNRGGYTF. The DNA for the CDR3 is TGTGCCAGCAGCAACCCATCTAACAGGGGTGGCTACACCTTC.